Each of the 13 T cell receptor beta chains below was sequenced from the same sample in a study of Ad26.COV2.S vaccination and SARS-CoV-2 variants. The method was immunoSEQ multiplex PCR; TCRdb's version includes in-frame clones alone and lacks a portion of them. The sample gives under 600,000 clones, 89% of which show up once; about 1.7% is in the top ten. Treatment specified: about 20 received Ad26.COV2.S at low or high dose, single or two shots; roughly five received placebo; per-sample allocation not given. At day 63 after the first vaccine or placebo injection, samples were drawn. This material consisted of peripheral blood, taken in a trial of Ad26.COV2.S vaccine versus placebo. These receptors were collected from a person between 18 and 65 years old who received the Ad26.COV2.S COVID-19 vaccine or a placebo.

This chain joins TRBV5-1 and TRBJ1-1; D ambiguous. CDR1 SGHRS and CDR2 YFSETQ come from the germline V gene. The V end was cut by 1 base, the J end by 6 bases, with 10 bases between. This CDR3 is built from 13 residues. The CDR3 nucleotides read TGCGCCAGCAGCTTGAATCCGCCGGCTGAAGCTTTCTTT. Encoded protein: CASSLNPPAEAFF.

The J gene is TRBJ2-1, the V gene TRBV5-1; 7 bases are shared with TRBD2. This CDR3 has 16 amino acids. Germline V gives CDR1 SGHRS, CDR2 YFSETQ. The V and J ends lost 0 bases and 3 bases, in that order; junction bases with no gene match: 6. The CDR3 DNA sequence: TGCGCCAGCAGCTTGGCCGGGCGCGGGGGCTACAATGAGCAGTTCTTC. It yields the protein CASSLAGRGGYNEQFF.

V gene TRBV19 combines with J gene TRBJ1-5; a possible D gene is TRBD1 (6 bases). Per the germline V gene, CDR1 is LNHDA and CDR2 is SQIVND (reference sequence). Trimming left V 6 bases short and J 7 bases short, with 19 bases between. CDR3 length equals 15 residues. DNA of the CDR3: TGTGCCAGTAGCCCCACCTCAGGGGCCCCACAGCCCCAGCATTTT. This translates into CASSPTSGAPQPQHF.

The chain couples TRBV30 to TRBJ2-5; TRBD2 matches at 7 bases. The J segment lost 6 bases and the V segment lost 5 bases, leaving 15 bases of the junction unmatched. The CDR3 loop spans 15 amino acids. Germline CDR1 GTSNPN, CDR2 SVGIG (reference sequence). The CDR3 protein is CAWSLSDWEGQTQYF. CDR3 DNA sequence: TGTGCCTGGTCGCTTTCTGACTGGGAGGGACAGACCCAGTACTTC. Combining the CDR3 with reference TRBV30 and TRBJ2-5 gives the whole variable domain SQTIHQWPATLVQPVGSPLSLECTVEGTSNPNLYWYRQAAGRGLQLLFYSVGIGQISSEVPQNLSASRPQDRQFILSSKKLLLSDSGFYLCAWSLSDWEGQTQYFGPGTRLLVL.

The genes are TRBV28 and TRBJ1-1, with no clear D. The CDR3 length is 15 residues. V was pared by 4 bases and J by 6 bases, with 18 bases between. Germline V gene lookup returns CDR1 MDHEN and CDR2 SYDVKM. CDR3 in DNA: TGTGCCAGCAGTTATCAGTTCAAGGGATTCCCTGAAGCTTTCTTT. Encoded protein: CASSYQFKGFPEAFF.

The chain joins TRBV12-2 to TRBJ1-5. TRBV12-2 is listed as a pseudogene. CDR3 length: 14 residues. In DNA form, the CDR3 reads TGTGCAAGTCGCTTACGGGGTAGCAATCAGCCCCAGCATTTT. Translated, it gives CASRLRGSNQPQHF.

The chain is built from TRBV4-1 and TRBJ2-1; perhaps TRBD2 as D (5 bases). The CDR3 extends over 14 amino acids. Trimming pared 1 base from V and 7 bases from J, leaving 11 bases between. Germline V gives CDR1 MGHRA, CDR2 YSYEKL. CDR3 residues: CASSQGRGKNEQFF. CDR3 DNA sequence: TGCGCCAGCAGCCAAGGTAGAGGGAAAAATGAGCAGTTCTTC.

This clone was observed a handful of times. The CDR3 region has the DNA TGTGCCAGCAGCTGGGGACCCAATCAGCCCCAGCATTTT. Translating gives CASSWGPNQPQHF. The V call is TRBV4-2, the J call TRBJ1-5; perhaps TRBD1 as D (5 bases). Trimming took off 5 bases at V and 3 bases at J, with 8 bases between the two ends. The germline V gene encodes CDR1 LGHNA and CDR2 YNFKEQ. This CDR3 has 13 amino acids.

The rearrangement uses TRBV3-1 (or the pseudogene TRBV3-2) and TRBJ2-5, with TRBD2 matching over 7 bases. V trimming: 2 bases; J trimming: 2 bases; junction bases outside the gene matches: 26. The CDR3 extends over 22 amino acids. Germline CDR1 LGHDT, CDR2 YNNKEL (reference sequence). The CDR3 here is CASSQPMRVLGLRKGRQETQYF. The CDR3 DNA is TGTGCCAGCAGCCAACCCATGAGGGTCCTGGGACTAAGGAAGGGTCGACAAGAGACCCAGTACTTC.

This clone has only a few counts. The chain is built from TRBV2 and TRBJ1-6; D ambiguous. V was shortened by 4 bases and J by 6 bases, with 10 bases between the two germline ends. Germline assignment: CDR1 SNHLY and CDR2 FYNNEI. The CDR3 is 14 residues long. The CDR3 DNA is TGTGCCAGCAGTGGGGCCAGTCCTAATTCACCCCTCCACTTT. This sequence encodes CASSGASPNSPLHF.

The chain carries TRBV7-3 and TRBJ2-1; 9 bases map to TRBD1. With V trimmed by 6 bases and J by 6 bases, 6 bases remained unmatched. The CDR3 sequence is 14 residues long. Germline V gives CDR1 SGHTA, CDR2 FQGTGA. DNA of the CDR3: TGTGCCAGCAGTTGGGGACAGGGAGGCAATGAGCAGTTCTTC. Encoded protein: CASSWGQGGNEQFF.

The chain links TRBV29-1 to TRBJ1-2, with D maybe TRBD1 (5 bases). The CDR3 contains 13 residues. CDR1 SQVTM and CDR2 ANQGSEA come from the germline V gene. Trimming stripped 4 bases from V and 7 bases from J, with 16 bases between. The CDR3 loop reads CSVVGQGMGGYTF. The DNA for the CDR3 is TGCAGCGTTGTCGGGCAGGGAATGGGTGGCTACACCTTC. Full variable domain (remainder filled in from reference TRBV29-1 and TRBJ1-2): SAVISQKPSRDICQRGTSLTIQCQVDSQVTMMFWYRQQPGQSLTLIATANQGSEATYESGFVIDKFPISRPNLTFSTLTVSNMSPEDSSIYLCSVVGQGMGGYTFGSGTRLTVV.

Remarks on this clone: A much larger clone lies a single base off, so this may be a read error. This CDR3 is also generated by other DNA sequences in the sample. The V gene is TRBV7-9, the J gene TRBJ2-1, with D hard to call. Trimming removed 1 base from V and 3 bases from J, with 1 base in between. The CDR3 consists of 12 residues. Germline CDR1 SEHNR, CDR2 FQNEAQ (reference sequence). For the CDR3, the DNA is TGTGCCAGCAGCTTAGACTACAATGAGCAGTTCTTC. Amino acid sequence: CASSLDYNEQFF.